Listed below are T cell receptor beta chains from one sample, sequenced in a study of a mutant IDH1 vaccine in newly diagnosed glioma. The protocol was immunoSEQ multiplex PCR, while the TCRdb copy is restricted to in-frame clones and leaves out a portion. The profile shows 85,000 to 100,000 clones, around 80% of them singletons. The sequenced sample was PBMCs, obtained from a glioma patient treated with radiotherapy, temozolomide or both. The receptors originated from a man in his forties or fifties with glioma. CDR3s include the opening cysteine and the closing phenylalanine or tryptophan. Fields, in order: V gene, J gene, D gene, clone size, CDR3 DNA, CDR3 protein. D genes are given only for firm matches. Clone size is stated in some rows and not others, as once, few, many or a class when expanded.

>TRBV5-1|TRBJ2-2|TRBD2|once
TGCGCCAGCAGCGTAGGGTTACGACTAGCGGGAGGATTCGGCGGGGAGCTGTTTTTT
CASSVGLRLAGGFGGELFF
>TRBV7-6|TRBJ1-4|.|.
TGTGCCAGCAGCTTAGTACCGGTTAATGAAAAACTGTTTTTT
CASSLVPVNEKLFF
>TRBV27|TRBJ1-2|TRBD1|.
TGTGCCAGCAGTTTAGGACAGGGATATGGCTACACCTTC
CASSLGQGYGYTF
>TRBV10-3|TRBJ1-2|.|few
TGTGCCATCAGTGAGATAAGCAGTAACTATGGCTACACCTTC
CAISEISSNYGYTF
>TRBV7-6|TRBJ1-5|.|.
TGTGCCAGCAGCCCCGGACTGTATAGCAATCAGCCCCAGCATTTT
CASSPGLYSNQPQHF
>TRBV5-6|TRBJ2-7|.|few
TGTGCCAGCAGCTTTTTAGCCCAGACAGAAGCCTACGAGCAGTACTTC
CASSFLAQTEAYEQYF
>TRBV30|TRBJ2-5|TRBD2|once
TGTGCCTGGAGTGTCGCGGGGGGGACCCAGTACTTC
CAWSVAGGTQYF
>TRBV13|TRBJ1-4|.|.
TGTGCCAGCAGCTTAGGCCAGGGACGGCGGCGGGAAAAACTGTTTTTT
CASSLGQGRRREKLFF
>TRBV15|TRBJ2-6|.|.
TGTGCCACCAGCAGAGACAACTCTGGGGCCAACGTCCTGACTTTC
CATSRDNSGANVLTF
>TRBV15|TRBJ1-2|.|.
TGTGCCACCAGCAGAGAAGGGTTCTACTACACCTTC
CATSREGFYYTF
>TRBV5-4|TRBJ1-1|.|few
TGTGCCAGCAGCCCCCAACGGGGGGGAGGCACTGAAGCTTTCTTT
CASSPQRGGGTEAFF
>TRBV6-5|TRBJ2-3|TRBD2|.
TGTGCCAGCAGTTACGGGACTAGCGGGGGCCCGGGGACGCAGTATTTT
CASSYGTSGGPGTQYF
>TRBV11-2|TRBJ2-5|.|.
TGTGCCAGCAGCTTAGAACCCCCCCGGACAGTGAAAGAGACCCAGTACTTC
CASSLEPPRTVKETQYF
>TRBV7-2|TRBJ1-2|TRBD1|.
TGTGCCAGCAGCTTAGATGGGACAGGGGTCTATGGCTACACCTTC
CASSLDGTGVYGYTF
>TRBV7-8|TRBJ1-1|.|.
TGTGCCAGCAGCCCCCCGGGGGGGGCGGGCACTGAAGCTTTCTTT
CASSPPGGAGTEAFF
>TRBV9|TRBJ2-3|.|.
TGTGCCAGCAGCGTAGTAGGGCAGGACACAGATACGCAGTATTTT
CASSVVGQDTDTQYF
>TRBV11-3|TRBJ1-1|TRBD1|.
TGTGCCAGCAGCACTCAGGGGGTCACTGAAGCTTTCTTT
CASSTQGVTEAFF
>TRBV9|TRBJ2-2|TRBD2|.
TGTGCCAGCAGCGTAGAAGGGGTTAGCGGGCCAGGTGCGAACACCGGGGAGCTGTTTTTT
CASSVEGVSGPGANTGELFF
>TRBV19|TRBJ2-6|.|.
TGTGCCAGTAAAATTGACTCTGGGGCCAACGTCCTGACTTTC
CASKIDSGANVLTF
>TRBV18|TRBJ1-1|TRBD1|few
TGTGCCAGCTCACCCCTCGACAGGGGGCGGACGAACACTGAAGCTTTCTTT
CASSPLDRGRTNTEAFF
>TRBV7-2|TRBJ2-1|TRBD2|once
TGTGCCAGCAGCTTAGCGGAACTAGCGGAGCAGTTCTTC
CASSLAELAEQFF
>TRBV6-1|TRBJ2-6|TRBD1|.
TGTGCCACCGGGGGACAGGGGACTGGGGCCAACGTCCTGACTTTC
CATGGQGTGANVLTF
>TRBV6-1|TRBJ1-5|.|.
TGTGCCAGCAGTGAATTAGGGAGGGCGCAGCCCCAGCATTTT
CASSELGRAQPQHF
>TRBV7-2|TRBJ1-1|.|.
TGTGCCAGCAGCTTGCAGGGAGGGATGAACACTGAAGCTTTCTTT
CASSLQGGMNTEAFF
>TRBV7-9|TRBJ1-2|.|.
TGTGCCAGCAGTCCCGAAGGGGTCAATGGCTACACCTTC
CASSPEGVNGYTF
>TRBV7-9|TRBJ1-2|.|.
TGTGCCAGCAGTACCGGGGGCTATGGCTACACCTTC
CASSTGGYGYTF
>TRBV19|TRBJ2-7|.|.
TGTGCCAGTAGTATAGTGTCGTCGGGGGAGACCTACGAGCAGTACTTC
CASSIVSSGETYEQYF
>TRBV27|TRBJ1-6|.|few
TGTGCCAGCAGTTTATTTCCCCTATCGGGCGCATCCACCTATAATTCACCCCTCCACTTT
CASSLFPLSGASTYNSPLHF
>TRBV18|TRBJ1-2|TRBD1|.
TGTGCCAGCTCACTAACAGGGGGCAATGGCTACACCTTC
CASSLTGGNGYTF
>TRBV2|TRBJ1-2|TRBD1|few
TGTGCCAGCAGCGGGACAGGGGTGGGGTATGGCTACACCTTC
CASSGTGVGYGYTF
>TRBV19|TRBJ2-3|TRBD1|.
TGTGCCAGTAGTATCGGCGGACAGGGGGTGGATACGCAGTATTTT
CASSIGGQGVDTQYF
>TRBV4-1|TRBJ2-1|.|.
TGCGCCAGCAGCCAAGAGGCGGGGCAGTTCTTC
CASSQEAGQFF
>TRBV27|TRBJ2-2|TRBD2|few
TGTGCCAGCAAAGGGACTAGCGGGTCGGCCGGGGAGCTGTTTTTT
CASKGTSGSAGELFF
>TRBV13|TRBJ2-3|.|.
TGTGCCAGCAGCCCGGGGCCGGCTGGTGGAGCCCTCGCTCAGTATTTT
CASSPGPAGGALAQYF
>TRBV7-6|TRBJ2-2|TRBD2|.
TGTGCCAGCAGCTTAGAACTAGCGGGCCCTAATAGGGCCGGGGAGCTGTTTTTT
CASSLELAGPNRAGELFF
>TRBV19|TRBJ2-3|TRBD1|.
TGTGCCAGTAGTAAACGGACAGGGATCGCAGATACGCAGTATTTT
CASSKRTGIADTQYF